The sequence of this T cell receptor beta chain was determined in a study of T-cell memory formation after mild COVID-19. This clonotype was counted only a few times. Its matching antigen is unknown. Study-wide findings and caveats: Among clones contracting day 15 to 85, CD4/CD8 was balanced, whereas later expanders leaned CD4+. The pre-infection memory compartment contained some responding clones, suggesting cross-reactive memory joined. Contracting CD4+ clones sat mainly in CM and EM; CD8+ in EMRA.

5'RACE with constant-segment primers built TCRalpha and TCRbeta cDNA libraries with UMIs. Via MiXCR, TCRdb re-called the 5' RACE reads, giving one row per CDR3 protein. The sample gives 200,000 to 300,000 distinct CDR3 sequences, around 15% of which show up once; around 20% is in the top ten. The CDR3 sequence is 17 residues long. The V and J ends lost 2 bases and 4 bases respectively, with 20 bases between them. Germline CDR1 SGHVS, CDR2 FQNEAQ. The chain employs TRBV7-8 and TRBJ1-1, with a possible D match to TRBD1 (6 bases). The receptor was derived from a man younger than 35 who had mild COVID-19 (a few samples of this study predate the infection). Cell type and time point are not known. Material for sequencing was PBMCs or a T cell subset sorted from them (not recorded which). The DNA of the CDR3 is TGTGCCAGCAGCTTAACTAGTGGGGGCACCCGATTCACTGAAGCTTTCTTT. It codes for CASSLTSGGTRFTEAFF.